This T cell receptor (beta chain) derives from a study of glioma-infiltrating T cells after dendritic cell vaccination. Study-level background: Autologous tumor lysate was loaded overnight onto monocyte-derived dendritic cells grown seven days with IL-4 and GM-CSF. Study findings and constraints: Only a small number of patients had complete blood and tumor samples.

Isocitrate dehydrogenase mutation was absent in all glioblastoma patients. Sequencing was performed with immunoSEQ multiplex PCR; in TCRdb, only in-frame clones are kept and a portion is missing. The table shows fewer than 45,000 clones, with just under 85% occurring only once. The CDR3 runs 15 residues. CDR1 is SGHNT and CDR2 is YENEEA in the germline V gene. Trimming at V came to 3 bases and at J to 7 bases, leaving 9 bases not matched to a gene. As to this clone: Its specificity is unknown.

Sequenced here: blood, sampled before dendritic cell vaccination. The chain joins TRBV11-3 to TRBJ2-1; the match to TRBD1 covers 7 bases. This TCR came from a human donor with glioblastoma. DNA of the CDR3: TGTGCCAGCAGCTTCATCAGGGGGTCGATTAATGAGCAGTTCTTC. Translated, it gives CASSFIRGSINEQFF. Variable domain in full (rest from reference TRBV11-3 and TRBJ2-1): EAGVVQSPRYKIIEKKQPVAFWCNPISGHNTLYWYLQNLGQGPELLIRYENEEAVDDSQLPKDRFSAERLKGVDSTLKIQPAELGDSAVYLCASSFIRGSINEQFFGPGTRLTVL.